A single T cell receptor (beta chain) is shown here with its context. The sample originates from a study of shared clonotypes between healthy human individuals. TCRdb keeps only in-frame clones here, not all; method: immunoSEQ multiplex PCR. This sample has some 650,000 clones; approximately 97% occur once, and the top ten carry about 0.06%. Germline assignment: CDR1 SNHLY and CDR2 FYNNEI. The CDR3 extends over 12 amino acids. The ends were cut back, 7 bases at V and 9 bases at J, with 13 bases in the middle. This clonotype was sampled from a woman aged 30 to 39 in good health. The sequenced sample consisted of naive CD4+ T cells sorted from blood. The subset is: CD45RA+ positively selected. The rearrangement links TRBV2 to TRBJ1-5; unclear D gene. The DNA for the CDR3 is TGTGCCAGCAAATCCAATGCGGGGCCCCAGCATTTT. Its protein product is CASKSNAGPQHF.